This T cell receptor beta chain was obtained from a study of resident and recirculating memory T cells in vitiligo. Per germline, CDR1 PRHDT and CDR2 FYEKMQ (reference sequence). V lost 5 bases and J 1 base, leaving 14 bases between the germline ends. The CDR3 contains 15 residues. Sequenced by immunoSEQ multiplex PCR; TCRdb stores in-frame clones only, minus some. Of tens of thousands of clones detected, around 90% appear once; the ten largest clones hold roughly 5%. Patients' lesions had not changed for the previous 6 months. The sequenced sample was blood. The J gene is TRBJ1-1, the V gene TRBV13; no definite D call. The sequence was collected from a male donor with vitiligo. CDR3: CASSIPGAANTEAFF. Here the CDR3 DNA reads TGTGCCAGCAGCATCCCGGGTGCGGCGAACACTGAAGCTTTCTTT.